Given below is one TCR beta chain in context. Antigen unknown. The data are from a study of cytomegalovirus exposure and HLA in healthy donors. General study results and limits: Highly shared variants forming one cluster were likely a sequencing artifact. Sequencing depth roughly uniform across donors was assumed in presence/absence analyses. Association of around 17,000 TCR beta sequences with HLA alleles was found at 0.05 false discovery rate in a later analysis.

Germline assignment: CDR1 SGHRS and CDR2 YFSETQ. The CDR3 covers 15 residues. V gave up 0 bases and J gave up 5 bases; unmatched junction bases: 6. A multiplex PCR was run with 60 Vbeta primers and 13 Jbeta primers. In the original analysis: The authors later counted about 80 million unique TCR beta chains, 9.5 million to 13 million of them shared. TCRdb's table, derived via immunoSEQ multiplex PCR, lists solely in-frame clones and lacks some. V and J calls and clone size come straight from that table; D and trimming were deduced from the DNA. The data contain 150,000 to 200,000 clones, about three quarters of them singletons.

The sequence was obtained from a female donor in good health and CMV-seronegative. Sequenced sample: PBMCs. The chain is built from TRBV5-1 and TRBJ1-1; 8 bases align to TRBD1. The CDR3, as DNA: TGCGCCAGCAGCTTGGCAGGGGGCAGAGGGACTGAAGCTTTCTTT. Translating it yields CASSLAGGRGTEAFF.